This TCR beta chain was found in a study of early T cells in non-severe SARS-CoV-2 infection. In this sample, this clonotype turned up many times. Germline CDR1 SGHNT, CDR2 YYREEE (reference sequence). Between the trimmed V and J ends, which lost 0 bases and 2 bases, there was a span of 15 bases. The CDR3 consists of 16 residues. TCRdb called the 5' RACE reads again in MiXCR, with one record for every CDR3 protein. The table records about 80,000 distinct CDR3 sequences, 5% of them present only once. The V gene is TRBV5-4, the J gene TRBJ2-7, with D perhaps matching TRBD1 or TRBD2 (5 bases each). The sequencing here drew on whole blood, taken at baseline. This clonotype was sampled from an adult who was a healthcare worker with PCR-confirmed SARS-CoV-2 infection or an uninfected control (not recorded which). The chain's CDR3 is CASSLGGVDRTYEQYF. The CDR3 coding sequence is TGTGCCAGCAGCTTGGGAGGGGTGGACCGTACCTACGAGCAGTACTTC.